The 27 T cell receptor beta chains below come from one sample, sequenced in a study of T cell responses to AZD1222 COVID-19 vaccine. Method: immunoSEQ multiplex PCR; TCRdb's copy keeps in-frame clones and lacks some. The sample consists of 100,000 to 110,000 clones, around 90% of them appearing once. The sample consisted of peripheral blood, taken on day 0 of AZD1222 vaccination. The receptors originated from an adult in good health.

This sequence joins TRBV4-2 and TRBJ1-4, with D perhaps matching TRBD1 (5 bases). V was pared by 2 bases and J by 5 bases, with 21 bases between. The CDR3 extends over 18 amino acids. Germline loops: CDR1 LGHNA, CDR2 YNFKEQ. The CDR3 DNA reads as TGTGCCAGCAGCCAAAACCCCCCGGGGACGTTCGCAAATGAAAAACTGTTTTTT. It yields the protein CASSQNPPGTFANEKLFF.

This chain uses TRBV28 with TRBJ2-1; 12 bases are shared with TRBD2. The V gene's germline CDR1 is MDHEN and CDR2 SYDVKM. V trimming: 11 bases; J trimming: 1 base; junction bases outside the gene matches: 15. The CDR3 consists of 18 residues. The CDR3 region is CASFMVPSGRGSYNEQFF. CDR3 nucleotides: TGTGCCTCTTTTATGGTTCCTAGCGGGAGGGGTTCCTACAATGAGCAGTTCTTC.

The genes are TRBV13 and TRBJ1-1, with 9 bases fitting TRBD1. The CDR3 extends over 13 amino acids. With V trimmed by 5 bases and J by 7 bases, 5 bases remained unmatched. Germline CDR1 is PRHDT and CDR2 is FYEKMQ (reference sequence). The CDR3 is CASSLAGQGEAFF. The CDR3 nucleotides read TGTGCCAGCAGCCTCGCGGGACAGGGTGAAGCTTTCTTT.

The chain is built from TRBV3-1 (or the pseudogene TRBV3-2) and TRBJ1-2, with 11 positions matching TRBD1. Germline V gives CDR1 LGHDT, CDR2 YNNKEL (reference sequence). This CDR3 region has 17 residues. The junction had 13 bases not matched to a gene; V was cut back by 3 bases and J by 7 bases. DNA for the CDR3: TGTGCCAGCAGCCACGGTATTACCGGGACAGGGGGTAGTGGCTACACCTTC. As protein: CASSHGITGTGGSGYTF.

J is TRBJ2-1 and V is TRBV11-2; 8 bases align to TRBD2. Germline CDR1 and CDR2: SGHAT and FQNNGV. After removal of 5 bases from V and 7 bases from J, the junction contained 13 bases not matched to a gene. The CDR3 is 16 residues long. The CDR3 DNA follows: TGTGCCAGCAGCCCCCGGGGGGGTGGGACGGGGAATGAGCAGTTCTTC. Its protein product is CASSPRGGGTGNEQFF. Looking up the rest from reference TRBV11-2 and TRBJ2-1 gives the full variable domain: EAGVAQSPRYKIIEKRQSVAFWCNPISGHATLYWYQQILGQGPKLLIQFQNNGVVDDSQLPKDRFSAERLKGVDSTLKIQPAKLEDSAVYLCASSPRGGGTGNEQFFGPGTRLTVL.

The rearrangement links TRBV19 to TRBJ1-6; possibly TRBD1 for D (6 bases). CDR1 is LNHDA, CDR2 SQIVND, per germline (reference sequence). V lost 6 bases, J lost 8 bases, and 17 bases lay in between. The CDR3 has 15 amino acids. The chain's CDR3 is CASSLLTGLDSPLHF. CDR3 nucleotide sequence: TGTGCCAGTAGCCTTCTAACAGGGTTGGATTCACCCCTCCACTTT.

The chain employs TRBV19 and TRBJ1-2; D call uncertain. The germline gives CDR1 LNHDA, CDR2 SQIVND (reference sequence). The CDR3 is 18 residues long. V dropped 1 base and J dropped 7 bases, with 25 bases sitting between them. The CDR3 DNA reads TGTGCCAGTAGTATAGTTACTTTAACCGGACCCCGTTTTAGTGGCTACACCTTC. This sequence encodes CASSIVTLTGPRFSGYTF.

This rearrangement joins TRBV11-3 to TRBJ1-2; tentative D call: TRBD1 (6 bases). Germline CDR1 and CDR2: SGHNT and YENEEA. The CDR3 runs to 16 residues. V was pared by 3 bases and J by 3 bases, with 17 bases between. CDR3 amino acids: CASSLASGAVDYGYTF. The CDR3, as DNA: TGTGCCAGCAGCTTGGCCTCAGGGGCAGTTGACTATGGCTACACCTTC. The full variable domain, completed using reference TRBV11-3 and TRBJ1-2, is EAGVVQSPRYKIIEKKQPVAFWCNPISGHNTLYWYLQNLGQGPELLIRYENEEAVDDSQLPKDRFSAERLKGVDSTLKIQPAELGDSAVYLCASSLASGAVDYGYTFGSGTRLTVV.

The chain carries TRBV9 and TRBJ2-1, with D possibly matching TRBD2 (6 bases). V was shortened by 2 bases and J by 5 bases, with 14 bases between the two germline ends. This CDR3 comprises 15 residues. CDR1 is SGDLS and CDR2 is YYNGEE in the germline V gene. The CDR3 nucleotides read TGTGCCAGCAGCGTCCACGGGAGTAGTCACAATGAGCAGTTCTTC. Translation: CASSVHGSSHNEQFF.

This sequence joins TRBV3-1 (or the pseudogene TRBV3-2) and TRBJ2-3; 11 bases are shared with TRBD2. This CDR3 contains 16 residues. Germline values: CDR1 LGHDT, CDR2 YNNKEL (reference sequence). V lost 3 bases, J lost 7 bases, and 9 bases stayed unmatched. The CDR3 spells CASSHQTSGGPHTQYF. The CDR3, as DNA: TGTGCCAGCAGCCACCAAACTAGCGGGGGACCCCATACGCAGTATTTT.

This chain links TRBV30 with TRBJ1-2; D is ambiguous. V was shortened by 1 base and J by 8 bases, with 14 bases between the two germline ends. Looked up from germline, CDR1 is GTSNPN and CDR2 is SVGIG (reference sequence). The CDR3 runs 13 residues. The CDR3 here is CAWSDYSPGGYTF. The CDR3 DNA is TGTGCCTGGAGTGATTACAGCCCTGGAGGCTACACCTTC.

This chain connects TRBV28 to TRBJ2-7, with 9 positions matching TRBD1. Germline V gives CDR1 MDHEN, CDR2 SYDVKM. Germline trimming cut 7 bases from V and 3 bases from J; bases unmatched to any gene: 7. CDR3 size: 14 residues. CDR3 bases: TGTGCCAGCACCCAAGGGGACAGGGTCTACGAGCAGTACTTC. Protein: CASTQGDRVYEQYF.

The chain uses TRBV19 and TRBJ2-5, with 8 nucleotides matching TRBD1. V was clipped by 6 bases and J by 7 bases; unmatched bases: 10. In germline, CDR1 is LNHDA, CDR2 SQIVND (reference sequence). CDR3 length: 14 amino acids. The CDR3 DNA is TGTGCCAGTAGCGCTACTCAGGGGGCAGGGACCCAGTACTTC. Amino acids: CASSATQGAGTQYF.

The chain links TRBV6-5 to TRBJ1-4; a possible D gene is TRBD1 (5 bases). Trimming removed 10 bases from V and 4 bases from J, with 13 bases in between. This CDR3 comprises 13 residues. CDR1 is MNHEY, CDR2 SVGAGI, per germline. The DNA for the CDR3 is TGTGCCACTCAGCAGGGCTTTAATGAAAAACTGTTTTTT. Protein sequence: CATQQGFNEKLFF.

The V and J genes are TRBV18 and TRBJ1-6, with 10 bases identical to TRBD1. Germline CDR1 reads KGHSH; CDR2 reads LQKENI. This CDR3 spans 16 amino acids. With V trimmed by 3 bases and J by 8 bases, 7 bases remained unmatched. The CDR3 loop reads CASSPRTTGGDSPLHF. CDR3 in DNA: TGTGCCAGCTCACCTAGAACGACAGGGGGCGATTCACCCCTCCACTTT.

This sequence joins TRBV6-5 and TRBJ2-7; D is perhaps TRBD2 (6 bases). Trimming took 5 bases from V and 5 from J, leaving 19 bases between them. This CDR3 region has 15 residues. The germline V gene encodes CDR1 MNHEY and CDR2 SVGAGI. The CDR3: CASSRRAQGRHEQYF. As DNA, the CDR3 is TGTGCCAGCAGTCGGAGGGCCCAAGGACGCCACGAGCAGTACTTC.

This chain joins TRBV30 and TRBJ1-3; no clear D gene. Trimming removed 2 bases from V and 0 bases from J, with 8 bases in between. CDR1 GTSNPN and CDR2 SVGIG come from the germline V gene (reference sequence). The CDR3 spans 14 residues. The CDR3 DNA reads as TGTGCCTGGAGTCCCACGTACTCTGGAAACACCATATATTTT. Protein: CAWSPTYSGNTIYF.

The V call is TRBV18, the J call TRBJ1-5; 8 bases fit TRBD1. Trimming cost V 4 bases and J 3 bases; bases outside gene matches: 8. Germline assignment: CDR1 KGHSH and CDR2 LQKENI. The CDR3 totals 16 residues. The CDR3 DNA reads TGTGCCAGCTCACAAATACAGGGGGAAGCCAATCAGCCCCAGCATTTT. Protein sequence: CASSQIQGEANQPQHF.

The DNA for the CDR3 is TGTGCCAGCAGCTTGATTGGTGGGGGTCGGCGGGATGAGCAGTTCTTC. Amino acid sequence: CASSLIGGGRRDEQFF. The V gene is TRBV7-9, the J gene TRBJ2-1; either TRBD1 or TRBD2 may supply D (5 bases each). V lost 3 bases and J lost 8, with 20 bases in between. Per germline, CDR1 SEHNR and CDR2 FQNEAQ (reference sequence). This CDR3 spans 16 amino acids.

The chain joins TRBV10-1 to TRBJ1-1, with a possible D match to TRBD1 (5 bases). This CDR3 is built from 13 residues. Per germline, CDR1 WNHNN and CDR2 SYGVQD (reference sequence). Deletions cut 4 bases from V and 7 bases from J, with 13 bases between. Here the CDR3 reads CASSVSLGDEAFF. CDR3 sequence (DNA): TGCGCCAGCAGTGTTAGCCTGGGGGATGAAGCTTTCTTT.

The gene calls are TRBV9 and TRBJ2-7; no firm D call. The CDR3 covers 15 residues. Germline V gene sequence: CDR1 SGDLS, CDR2 YYNGEE. The ends were cut back, 4 bases at V and 6 bases at J, with 20 bases in the middle. CDR3 coding DNA: TGTGCCAGCAGCCCTTCGGGTGGCCCGGGCTTCGAGCAGTACTTC. Protein product: CASSPSGGPGFEQYF. Full variable domain (missing parts from reference TRBV9 and TRBJ2-7): DSGVTQTPKHLITATGQRVTLRCSPRSGDLSVYWYQQSLDQGLQFLIQYYNGEERAKGNILERFSAQQFPDLHSELNLSSLELGDSALYFCASSPSGGPGFEQYFGPGTRLTVT.

This rearrangement joins TRBV14 to TRBJ2-7; D remains unclear. Deletions cut 4 bases from V and 1 base from J, with 5 bases between. The length of the CDR3 is 12 residues. Germline V gene lookup returns CDR1 SGHDN and CDR2 FVKESK. CDR3 sequence: CASSPRSYEQYF. DNA for the CDR3: TGTGCCAGCAGCCCTCGATCCTACGAGCAGTACTTC.

This sequence joins TRBV7-2 and TRBJ2-1; either TRBD1 or TRBD2 may supply D (5 bases each). Trimming pared 5 bases from V and 1 base from J, leaving 12 bases between. CDR1 SGHTA and CDR2 FQGNSA come from the germline V gene. The CDR3 length is 15 residues. The DNA for the CDR3 is TGTGCCAGCAGCAAAAGACAGCGGTCCTACAATGAGCAGTTCTTC. Encoded protein: CASSKRQRSYNEQFF.

The chain is built from TRBV28 and TRBJ1-2; D unresolved. V lost 6 bases and J lost 3, with 11 bases in between. This CDR3 has 13 amino acids. Germline V gives CDR1 MDHEN, CDR2 SYDVKM. The CDR3 DNA sequence: TGTGCCAGCAGCCCGCCGGAGTACTATGGCTACACCTTC. Its protein product is CASSPPEYYGYTF.

This chain uses TRBV6-5 with TRBJ2-7; 10 nucleotides match TRBD1. This CDR3 region has 12 residues. Germline CDR1 MNHEY, CDR2 SVGAGI. V dropped 10 bases and J dropped 4; count of bases not matched to a gene: 4. CDR3 loop: CATKDRGYEQYF. The CDR3 bases are TGTGCCACAAAGGACAGGGGGTACGAGCAGTACTTC.

The V and J genes are TRBV19 and TRBJ1-5, with D maybe TRBD1 (6 bases). Trimming pared 4 bases from V and 3 bases from J, leaving 13 bases between. The germline V gene has CDR1 LNHDA and CDR2 SQIVND (reference sequence). The CDR3 loop spans 15 amino acids. The CDR3 DNA reads TGTGCCAGTAGTACCAGGACAGACCCCAATCAGCCCCAGCATTTT. Amino acid sequence: CASSTRTDPNQPQHF. The whole variable domain, remainder taken from reference TRBV19 and TRBJ1-5, is DGGITQSPKYLFRKEGQNVTLSCEQNLNHDAMYWYRQDPGQGLRLIYYSQIVNDFQKGDIAEGYSVSREKKESFPLTVTSAQKNPTAFYLCASSTRTDPNQPQHFGDGTRLSIL.

V gene TRBV27 combines with J gene TRBJ1-2, with a possible D match to TRBD1 (6 bases). The CDR3 is 14 residues long. Germline loops: CDR1 MNHEY, CDR2 SMNVEV (reference sequence). V was shortened by 8 bases and J by 6 bases, with 19 bases between the two germline ends. CDR3 sequence: CASCRQDDLDGYTF. CDR3 nucleotide sequence: TGTGCCAGCTGCCGACAGGATGATTTAGATGGCTACACCTTC.